This T cell receptor (beta chain) was observed in a study of somatic mutations in cytotoxic T cells in rheumatoid arthritis. Positive magnetic bead selection was used to isolate CD4+ and CD8+ cells; purity was checked by flow cytometry. Sequenced by immunoSEQ multiplex PCR; TCRdb stores in-frame clones only, minus some. This table holds more than 10,000 clones, roughly four fifths found once. As for this clone: Antigen unknown.

Study outcomes and limitations: CD8+ T-cell clonality showed no significant difference between rheumatoid arthritis patients and age-matched healthy controls. It was in rheumatoid arthritis patients, but not in healthy controls, that CD8+ clonality increased with age.

The sequence came from a woman aged 55-70 years in good health. Material: CD8+ T cells sorted from blood.

The CDR3 protein is CATVWGLAGGSSTDTQYF. CDR3 DNA: TGTGCCACCGTCTGGGGACTAGCGGGGGGATCTAGCACAGATACGCAGTATTTT. V gene TRBV2 combines with J gene TRBJ2-3; 15 positions match TRBD2. CDR1 is SNHLY and CDR2 is FYNNEI in the germline V gene. The CDR3 is 18 amino acids. V trimming: 10 bases; J trimming: 0 bases; junction bases outside the gene matches: 11. Supplemented by reference TRBV2 and TRBJ2-3, the full variable domain reads EPEVTQTPSHQVTQMGQEVILRCVPISNHLYFYWYRQILGQKVEFLVSFYNNEISEKSEIFDDQFSVERPDGSNFTLKIRSTKLEDSAMYFCATVWGLAGGSSTDTQYFGPGTRLTVL.